This entry lists 18 T cell receptor beta chains sequenced from one sample in a study of blood T cell repertoires in COVID-19. Data came from immunoSEQ multiplex PCR; TCRdb stores just in-frame clones and leaves some out. Counted here are 130,000 or so clones, over 75% occurring once; the ten biggest clones make up 2% to 2.5%. The sequenced sample was peripheral blood. These receptors were collected from a man between 65 and 85 years old with active COVID-19.

The count of this clone is one. In nucleotides, the CDR3 is TGTGCCAGCAGCGTAGGGGGCGCCGGCTCAGATACGCAGTATTTT. This gives the protein CASSVGGAGSDTQYF. The chain recombines TRBV9 with TRBJ2-3, with D tentatively TRBD1 (5 bases). V was pared by 0 bases and J by 4 bases, with 12 bases between. The CDR3 contains 15 residues. CDR1 is SGDLS, CDR2 YYNGEE, per germline.

This clone was counted only a few times. J is TRBJ2-7 and V is TRBV5-1; 8 bases agree with TRBD1. Germline V gene data show CDR1 as SGHRS and CDR2 as YFSETQ. This CDR3 comprises 14 residues. Trimming cost V 5 bases and J 5 bases; bases outside gene matches: 9. This CDR3 reads CASSSLQGGDEQYF. DNA of the CDR3: TGCGCCAGCAGTTCTCTACAGGGGGGAGACGAGCAGTACTTC.

This chain links TRBV9 with TRBJ2-7, with 7 bases that match TRBD1. This CDR3 comprises 15 residues. Per germline, CDR1 SGDLS and CDR2 YYNGEE. Trimming cost V 4 bases and J 2 bases; bases outside gene matches: 9. This chain's CDR3 is CASSPSSQGAYEQYF. The CDR3 DNA reads as TGTGCCAGCAGCCCCTCGAGCCAGGGGGCCTACGAGCAGTACTTC.

V gene TRBV5-1 combines with J gene TRBJ2-1, with 13 bases aligning to TRBD2. Germline CDR1 SGHRS, CDR2 YFSETQ. The CDR3 runs to 13 residues. Germline trimming cut 5 bases from V and 7 bases from J; bases unmatched to any gene: 0. CDR3 loop: CASRLAGGNEQFF. CDR3 nucleotides: TGCGCCAGCAGACTAGCGGGAGGGAATGAGCAGTTCTTC.

This clone was seen only once. V usage is TRBV6-2 or TRBV6-3 and J usage is TRBJ2-6; TRBD2 agrees at 7 bases. V trimming: 2 bases; J trimming: 0 bases; junction bases outside the gene matches: 7. CDR3 size: 18 residues. Germline lookup yields CDR1 MNHEY and CDR2 SVGEGT. The CDR3 DNA reads TGTGCCAGCAGTTACAGACTAGCCGCAAGCTCTGGGGCCAACGTCCTGACTTTC. It codes for CASSYRLAASSGANVLTF.

The chain combines TRBV4-1 with TRBJ2-7; TRBD2 aligns across 10 bases. Germline trimming cut 2 bases from V and 1 base from J; bases unmatched to any gene: 8. This CDR3 comprises 17 residues. Per germline, CDR1 MGHRA and CDR2 YSYEKL. CDR3 sequence (DNA): TGCGCCAGCAGCCAAACCAGCGGGAGGGCCTTTTCCTACGAGCAGTACTTC. As protein: CASSQTSGRAFSYEQYF.

This clone occurred once. This rearrangement joins TRBV9 to TRBJ1-3; D perhaps matches TRBD1 (5 bases). Germline loops: CDR1 SGDLS, CDR2 YYNGEE. Trimming pared 4 bases from V and 0 bases from J, leaving 14 bases between. The CDR3 is made up of 16 amino acids. CDR3 sequence: CASSSRGGSSGNTIYF. The CDR3 DNA is TGTGCCAGCAGCTCCCGTGGGGGGTCCTCTGGAAACACCATATATTTT.

The chain employs TRBV25-1 and TRBJ2-3; D may be TRBD2 (6 bases). The germline gives CDR1 MGHDK, CDR2 SYGVNS. V shed 4 bases and J shed 5 bases, with 13 bases lying between them. The CDR3 contains 14 residues. Here the CDR3 reads CASSGSGGGDTQYF. As DNA, the CDR3 is TGTGCCAGCAGTGGTAGCGGAGGAGGAGATACGCAGTATTTT.

The V call is TRBV27, the J call TRBJ2-1, with D uncertain. Germline V lookup: CDR1 MNHEY, CDR2 SMNVEV (reference sequence). The CDR3 covers 15 residues. The ends were cut back, 2 bases at V and 0 bases at J, with 8 bases in the middle. The CDR3 DNA reads as TGTGCCAGCAGTTTAATCCTTTCCTCCTACAATGAGCAGTTCTTC. It specifies CASSLILSSYNEQFF.

The genes are TRBV7-2 and TRBJ2-3, with TRBD2 matching over 12 bases. CDR3 length: 16 amino acids. Germline CDR1 SGHTA, CDR2 FQGNSA. V lost 3 bases and J lost 0; bases outside the gene matches: 1. The CDR3 nucleotides read TGTGCCAGCAGCTTCGGGACTAGCGGGAGCACAGATACGCAGTATTTT. Translated, it gives CASSFGTSGSTDTQYF.

The chain has TRBV7-2 and TRBJ2-3; TRBD2 agrees at 9 bases. CDR1 is SGHTA and CDR2 is FQGNSA in the germline V gene. The CDR3 totals 16 residues. Losses at the gene ends were 4 bases for V and 4 bases for J; bases not matched to a gene: 9. CDR3 in DNA: TGTGCCAGCAGCTCCAAGAGACTAGCGGATGCAGATACGCAGTATTTT. Translating gives CASSSKRLADADTQYF.

The J gene is TRBJ1-5, the V gene TRBV30, with 10 nucleotides matching TRBD1. The germline V gene has CDR1 GTSNPN and CDR2 SVGIG (reference sequence). V lost 3 bases to trimming and J lost 6 bases; unmatched junction nucleotides: 2. The CDR3 is 13 residues long. The CDR3 bases are TGTGCCTGGAGGGGACAGGGGTTTCAGCCCCAGCATTTT. Residues: CAWRGQGFQPQHF.

This chain connects TRBV21-1 to TRBJ2-3; whether TRBD2, the table's D call, matches the DNA was not checked. TRBV21-1 represents a pseudogene. The CDR3 covers 16 residues. For the CDR3, the DNA is TGTGCCAGCAGCGCAAGAGGTTGGCGATCCACAGATACGCAGTATTTT. Residues: CASSARGWRSTDTQYF.

This chain uses TRBV5-4 with TRBJ1-2; 9 nucleotides agree with TRBD1. Germline values: CDR1 SGHNT, CDR2 YYREEE (reference sequence). With V trimmed by 5 bases and J by 7 bases, 6 bases remained unmatched. The CDR3 loop spans 13 amino acids. The CDR3 sequence: CASSWDRVGGYTF. In nucleotides, the CDR3 is TGTGCCAGCAGTTGGGACAGGGTGGGTGGCTACACCTTC.

This clone was observed a handful of times. The chain is built from TRBV6-1 and TRBJ2-7; 7 positions match TRBD2. This CDR3 region has 15 residues. In germline, CDR1 is MNHNS, CDR2 SASEGT. J gave up 0 bases and V 2 bases, and 4 bases lay outside the gene matches. The CDR3 coding sequence is TGTGCCAGCAGTGAACTGGGCGGGAGCTCCTACGAGCAGTACTTC. Translation: CASSELGGSSYEQYF.

V gene TRBV27 combines with J gene TRBJ2-7, with TRBD2 as a possible D gene (5 bases). This CDR3 has 15 residues. The germline V and J ends were trimmed by 3 bases and 7 bases, with 19 bases remaining between them. CDR1 and CDR2 from the germline V gene are MNHEY and SMNVEV (reference sequence). CDR3 protein: CASSFEGPERSEQYF. The CDR3 DNA is TGTGCCAGCAGTTTCGAGGGTCCGGAACGGAGTGAGCAGTACTTC.

The J gene is TRBJ2-2, the V gene TRBV30, with D perhaps matching TRBD1 (6 bases). In germline, CDR1 is GTSNPN, CDR2 SVGIG (reference sequence). This CDR3 spans 15 amino acids. V was shortened by 5 bases and J by 0 bases, with 13 bases between the two germline ends. The chain's CDR3 is CAWFGGATNTGELFF. The CDR3 nucleotides are TGTGCCTGGTTTGGGGGCGCAACGAACACCGGGGAGCTGTTTTTT. The entire variable domain, with the rest obtained from reference TRBV30 and TRBJ2-2, is as follows: SQTIHQWPATLVQPVGSPLSLECTVEGTSNPNLYWYRQAAGRGLQLLFYSVGIGQISSEVPQNLSASRPQDRQFILSSKKLLLSDSGFYLCAWFGGATNTGELFFGEGSRLTVL.

CDR3 DNA sequence: TGTGCCAGCAGCCGCAGCCTACAGGGGAACACTGAAGCTTTCTTT. Translated: CASSRSLQGNTEAFF. The chain uses TRBV11-2 and TRBJ1-1; possible D gene TRBD1, 6 bases. Trimming removed 5 bases at V and 1 base at J, with 14 bases between. CDR1 is SGHAT, CDR2 FQNNGV, per germline. This CDR3 comprises 15 residues.